There are many counts of the clone carrying this TCR beta chain. The antigen is not known. TCRdb re-called the reads through MiXCR, storing one row per CDR3 protein. This sample has approximately 190,000 distinct CDR3 sequences, with roughly 9.8% found just once. CDR1 and CDR2 (germline): SNHLY, FYNNEI. The junction had 3 bases not matched to a gene; V was cut back by 5 bases and J by 0 bases. CDR3 size: 14 residues. The data are from a study of T cell repertoires in cytomegalovirus infection. The overall study: Matching HLA type, along with CMV infection, was indicated by public TCR beta signatures.

Findings of the study overall: The response measured ex vivo was dominated by TCR beta clonotypes (HLA-C-restricted and CMV-specific). There were carriers of CMV plus the relevant HLA, and cumulative public TCR beta family frequency identified them.

The sequenced sample consisted of PBMCs. This chain links TRBV2 with TRBJ2-5, with 7 bases fitting TRBD1. The sequence derives from a human donor in good health (CMV status not recorded). Some clones in this sample may be carry-over from other donors' samples. CDR3 sequence: CASSKGQYQETQYF. In DNA, the CDR3 is TGTGCCAGCAGTAAGGGACAGTACCAAGAGACCCAGTACTTC.